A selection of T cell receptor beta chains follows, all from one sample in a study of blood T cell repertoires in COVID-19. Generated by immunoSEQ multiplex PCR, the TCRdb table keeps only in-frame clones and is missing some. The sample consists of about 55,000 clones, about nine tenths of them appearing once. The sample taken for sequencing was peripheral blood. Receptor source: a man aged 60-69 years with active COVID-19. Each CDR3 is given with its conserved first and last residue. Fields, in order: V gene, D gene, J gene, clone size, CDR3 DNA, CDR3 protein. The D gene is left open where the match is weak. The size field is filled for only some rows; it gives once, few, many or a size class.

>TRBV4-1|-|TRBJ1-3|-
TGCGCCAGCAGCCAAGACAGGGGCTCTGGAAACACCATATATTTT
CASSQDRGSGNTIYF
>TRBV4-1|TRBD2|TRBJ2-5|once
TGCGCCAGCAGCCAAGATAGAGGGACTAGCGGGAGGGTGAAGGAAGAGACCCAGTACTTC
CASSQDRGTSGRVKEETQYF
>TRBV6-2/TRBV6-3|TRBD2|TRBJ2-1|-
TGTGCCAGCAGTTCTCGTGGGAGGGAGTTTAGGAATGAGCAGTTCTTC
CASSSRGREFRNEQFF
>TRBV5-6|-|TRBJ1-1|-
TGTGCCAGCAGCTTGGGCCCCCAGGTTCTGAACACTGAAGCTTTCTTT
CASSLGPQVLNTEAFF
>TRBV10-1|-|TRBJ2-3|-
TGCGCCAGCAGTGTAGGAGGGCCCTCCGATACGCAGTATTTT
CASSVGGPSDTQYF
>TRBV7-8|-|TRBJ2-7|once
TGTGCCAGCAGCTTTAGCCGGGTGCATACCTACGAGCAGTACTTC
CASSFSRVHTYEQYF
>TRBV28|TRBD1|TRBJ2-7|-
TGTGCCAGCAGTTCGGACGGGACAGGGTTCGAGCAGTACTTC
CASSSDGTGFEQYF
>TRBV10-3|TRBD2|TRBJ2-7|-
TGTGCCTTGAGGGCGGGAGGTTCCTACGAGCAGTACTTC
CALRAGGSYEQYF
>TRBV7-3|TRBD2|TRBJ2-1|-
TGTGCCAGCAGCTCTCTAGCGGGAGTCTACAATGAGCAGTTCTTC
CASSSLAGVYNEQFF
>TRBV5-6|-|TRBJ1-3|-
TGTGCCAGCAGCTTGACTGGGGGGATTCACTCTGGAAACACCATATATTTT
CASSLTGGIHSGNTIYF
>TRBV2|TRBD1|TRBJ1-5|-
TGTGCCAGCAGGGGTGCCGGGACAGGGATTAGCAATCAGCCCCAGCATTTT
CASRGAGTGISNQPQHF
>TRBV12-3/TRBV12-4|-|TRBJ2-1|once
TGTGCCAGCAGTTTTGTAAATGAGCAGTTCTTC
CASSFVNEQFF
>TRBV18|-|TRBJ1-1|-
TGTGCCAGCTCACCCCAAGGGGCAGAGGACACTGAAGCTTTCTTT
CASSPQGAEDTEAFF
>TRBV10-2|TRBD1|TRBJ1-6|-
TGCGCCAGCAGTGACTCCCATGACAGGGACGGTTCACCCCTCCACTTT
CASSDSHDRDGSPLHF
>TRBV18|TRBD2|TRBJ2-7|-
TGTGCCAGCTCACCTAATACGGGAGGGCAAGAGGACGAGCAGTACTTC
CASSPNTGGQEDEQYF
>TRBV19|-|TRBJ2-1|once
TGTGCCAGTAGTATAATCTCGGACAGACTCTACAATGAGCAGTTCTTC
CASSIISDRLYNEQFF
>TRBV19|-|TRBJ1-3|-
TGTGCCAGTAGATATCAGGGGCGGTTCGGTGGAAACACCATATATTTT
CASRYQGRFGGNTIYF
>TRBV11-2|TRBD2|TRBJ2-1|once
TGTGCCGGCAGCTCCTGGTGGTTAGCGGGAAATGAGCAGTTCTTC
CAGSSWWLAGNEQFF
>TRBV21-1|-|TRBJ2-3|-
TGTGCCAGCAGCACCGTAGGGACTAGCGAGAACACTAGCACAGATACGCAGTATTTT
CASSTVGTSENTSTDTQYF
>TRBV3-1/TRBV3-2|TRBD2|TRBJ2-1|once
TGTGCCAGCAGCCAAGATTTCAGGACTAGCGGCTACAATGAGCAGTTCTTC
CASSQDFRTSGYNEQFF
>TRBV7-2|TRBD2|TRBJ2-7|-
TGTGCCAGCAGCCTCGGACTAGCGGGCTACGAGCAGTACTTC
CASSLGLAGYEQYF